These T cell receptor beta chains were read from a single sample in a study of sequential checkpoint blockade in melanoma. Clones were read by immunoSEQ multiplex PCR, and TCRdb kept only the in-frame ones, dropping some. The table has some 6,600 clones, over 25% seen once. This specimen consisted of tumor tissue (inferred from file names), obtained from a patient given nivolumab and ipilimumab in sequence. These receptors were obtained from a human donor with melanoma. CDR3s include the opening cysteine and the closing phenylalanine or tryptophan. Each record gives: D gene, clone size, J gene, V gene, CDR3 protein, CDR3 DNA. A D gene is named only where the DNA matches it firmly. Part of the rows lack a size; the others show once, few, many or a class for expanded clones.

D: -
size: many
J: TRBJ2-5
V: TRBV12-2
CDR3: CAIAGPISQETQYF
DNA: TGTGCCATAGCGGGACCCATATCACAAGAGACCCAGTACTTC

D: -
size: few
J: TRBJ2-1
V: TRBV11-3
CDR3: CASSLTRNPYNEQFF
DNA: TGTGCCAGCAGCTTAACCAGAAACCCCTACAATGAGCAGTTCTTC

D: -
size: -
J: TRBJ1-1
V: TRBV19
CDR3: CASSIEEVDSPGEAFF
DNA: TGTGCCAGTAGTATAGAAGAGGTGGACTCCCCAGGTGAAGCTTTCTTT

D: -
size: few
J: TRBJ1-1
V: TRBV11-3
CDR3: CASSPFQGLNTEAFF
DNA: TGTGCCAGCAGCCCATTTCAGGGGCTGAACACTGAAGCTTTCTTT

D: -
size: few
J: TRBJ2-3
V: TRBV2
CDR3: CASSDEAGADTQYF
DNA: TGTGCCAGCAGTGACGAGGCAGGGGCGGATACGCAGTATTTT

D: -
size: few
J: TRBJ1-1
V: TRBV10-3
CDR3: CAISESGAPEAEAFF
DNA: TGTGCCATCAGTGAGTCTGGCGCCCCGGAGGCTGAAGCTTTCTTT

D: TRBD1
size: few
J: TRBJ1-1
V: TRBV4-1
CDR3: CASSQPGQGFGEAFF
DNA: TGCGCCAGCAGCCAACCGGGACAGGGTTTCGGTGAAGCTTTCTTT

D: -
size: few
J: TRBJ2-3
V: TRBV7-6
CDR3: CASRNTPQNTDTQYF
DNA: TGTGCCAGCAGGAACACCCCACAGAACACAGATACGCAGTATTTT

D: -
size: medium-sized
J: TRBJ1-5
V: TRBV11-3
CDR3: CASSLEQGWNQPQHF
DNA: TGTGCCAGCAGCTTAGAGCAGGGCTGGAATCAGCCCCAGCATTTT

D: -
size: -
J: TRBJ2-1
V: TRBV18
CDR3: CASSPLPQKDNEQFF
DNA: TGTGCCAGCTCACCACTACCCCAAAAAGACAATGAGCAGTTCTTC

D: -
size: many
J: TRBJ1-4
V: TRBV11-3
CDR3: CASSPQPTTNEKLFF
DNA: TGTGCCAGCAGCCCCCAACCTACAACTAATGAAAAACTGTTTTTT

D: -
size: few
J: TRBJ1-2
V: TRBV6-8
CDR3: CASSPAGGYGYTF
DNA: TGTGCCAGCAGCCCCGCAGGAGGATATGGCTACACCTTC

D: -
size: few
J: TRBJ1-1
V: TRBV6-8
CDR3: CASMGHANTEAFF
DNA: TGTGCCAGCATGGGACACGCGAACACTGAAGCTTTCTTT

D: -
size: few
J: TRBJ2-3
V: TRBV29-1
CDR3: CSVEKGGGSESTDTQYF
DNA: TGCAGCGTTGAGAAAGGTGGGGGGAGTGAAAGCACAGATACGCAGTATTTT

D: TRBD2
size: once
J: TRBJ2-1
V: TRBV29-1
CDR3: CSVEGVLAGVNEQFF
DNA: TGCAGCGTTGAGGGTGTACTAGCGGGAGTTAATGAGCAGTTCTTC